The clone carrying this T cell receptor (beta chain) came up a few times. Its antigen is still unknown. The data stem from a study of beta chain features in type 1 diabetes. Study details: When patients were set against healthy donors, age, gender and cell yields were similar.

Central memory, naive, regulatory and stem cell-like memory CD4+ cells were sorted by CD45RO/CCR7/CD25/CD127/CD95/CD27. The ends lost 7 bases at V and 5 bases at J; junction bases unmatched: 9. This CDR3 spans 14 amino acids. Germline V lookup: CDR1 MDHEN, CDR2 SYDVKM. Every isolated RNA sample was fully reverse transcribed, so sequencing captured expressed TCRB transcripts. Clones were read by immunoSEQ multiplex PCR, and TCRdb kept only the in-frame ones, dropping some. The data contain around 310,000 clones, roughly 12% of them singletons. Study-level results: Comparison showed that naive, central memory and Treg TCRB repertoires appeared more similar among patients than among healthy donors. Patients with Type 1 diabetes showed moderately but significantly shorter TCRB CDR3s in all four CD4+ subsets.

V gene TRBV28 combines with J gene TRBJ2-7; 9 nucleotides line up with TRBD2. The sequenced sample was naive CD4+ T cells from blood. The clonotype originates from a woman between 18 and 29 years old with type 1 diabetes. The CDR3 DNA follows: TGTGCCAGCATTCTTAGCGGGAGCGGGAACGAGCAGTACTTC. Its protein is CASILSGSGNEQYF.